This T cell receptor beta chain originates from a study of Graves' ophthalmopathy and Graves' hyperthyroidism. About the study: Peripheral blood was gathered at first diagnosis, ahead of any treatment whatsoever.

Researchers took RNA transcripts and amplified TCR beta CDR3 regions from them. Amplification began with first-round RT-PCR using HTBI primers, then second-round multiplex PCR was performed. One entry per CDR3 protein results from TCRdb running MiXCR on the multiplex PCR reads. The sample lists about 240,000 distinct CDR3 sequences; about 46% were seen once. The sample holds a few counts of this clonotype. V lost 7 bases, J lost 3 bases, and 6 bases stayed unmatched. Germline assignment: CDR1 SNHLY and CDR2 FYNNEI. The CDR3 is made up of 14 amino acids. Other autoimmune diseases, uncontrolled infections, pregnancy or lactation excluded patients from enrollment.

This TCR came from an adult man with Graves' ophthalmopathy. The sequencing sample was made of peripheral blood. This rearrangement joins TRBV2 to TRBJ2-7; 10 bases fit TRBD2. The chain's CDR3 is CASMRTSGVYEQYF. The CDR3 DNA reads as TGTGCCAGCATGAGGACTAGCGGAGTCTACGAGCAGTACTTC.